This T cell receptor (beta chain) originates from a study of blood T cells in healthy people across ages. Alongside a J-beta primer mix, a sample-barcoded 5' primer served in a second PCR lasting 7 to 11 cycles. TCRdb analysed the 5' RACE reads with MiXCR anew, one entry per CDR3 protein. The data show 700,000 to 900,000 distinct CDR3 sequences, roughly 25% seen once. V lost 1 base and J lost 3, with 9 bases in between. The CDR3 is 14 amino acids. Germline V gene sequence: CDR1 LGHNA, CDR2 YNFKEQ. The data also belong to a second study, concerning T cells of mothers and their children.

The source is a boy younger than 18 in good health. The chain combines TRBV4-2 with TRBJ2-5, with D unresolved. Sequences were obtained from blood. This chain's CDR3 is CASSQVGSEETQYF. The DNA of the CDR3 is TGTGCCAGCAGCCAAGTTGGAAGCGAAGAGACCCAGTACTTC.